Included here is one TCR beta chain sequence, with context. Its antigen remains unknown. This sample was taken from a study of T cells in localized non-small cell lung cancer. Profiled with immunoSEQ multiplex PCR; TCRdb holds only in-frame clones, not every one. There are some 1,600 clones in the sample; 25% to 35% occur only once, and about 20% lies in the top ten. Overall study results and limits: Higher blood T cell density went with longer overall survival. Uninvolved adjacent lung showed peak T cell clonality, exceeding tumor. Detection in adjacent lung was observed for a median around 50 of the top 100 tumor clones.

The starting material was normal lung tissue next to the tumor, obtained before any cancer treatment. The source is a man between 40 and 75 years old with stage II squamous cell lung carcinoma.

DNA of the CDR3: TGTGCCACTACAGAAACAGGTAGTGGAGGCTACGAGCAGTACTTC. Its protein product is CATTETGSGGYEQYF. The chain couples TRBV19 to TRBJ2-7; D possibly uses TRBD1 or TRBD2 (5 bases each). V was cut by 10 bases and J by 3 bases, with 22 bases left in between. Germline CDR1 reads LNHDA; CDR2 reads SQIVND (reference sequence). The CDR3 consists of 15 residues. The entire variable domain, with the rest obtained from reference TRBV19 and TRBJ2-7, is as follows: DGGITQSPKYLFRKEGQNVTLSCEQNLNHDAMYWYRQDPGQGLRLIYYSQIVNDFQKGDIAEGYSVSREKKESFPLTVTSAQKNPTAFYLCATTETGSGGYEQYFGPGTRLTVT.